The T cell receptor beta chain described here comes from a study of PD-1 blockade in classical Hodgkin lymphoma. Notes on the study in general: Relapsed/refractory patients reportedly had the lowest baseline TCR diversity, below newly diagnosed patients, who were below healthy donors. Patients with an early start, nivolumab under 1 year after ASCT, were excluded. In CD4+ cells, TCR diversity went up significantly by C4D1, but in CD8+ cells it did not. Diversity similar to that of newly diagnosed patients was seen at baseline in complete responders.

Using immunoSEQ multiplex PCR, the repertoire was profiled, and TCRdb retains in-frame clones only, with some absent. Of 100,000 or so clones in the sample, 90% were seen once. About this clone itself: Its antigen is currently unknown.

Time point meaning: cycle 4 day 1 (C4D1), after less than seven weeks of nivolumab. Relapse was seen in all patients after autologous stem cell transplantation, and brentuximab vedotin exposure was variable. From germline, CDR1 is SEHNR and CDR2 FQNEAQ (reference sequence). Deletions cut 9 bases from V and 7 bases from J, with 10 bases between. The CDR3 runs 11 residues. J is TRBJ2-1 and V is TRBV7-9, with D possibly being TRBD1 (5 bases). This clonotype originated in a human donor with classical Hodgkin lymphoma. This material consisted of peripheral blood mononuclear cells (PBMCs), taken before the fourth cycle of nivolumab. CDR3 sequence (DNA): TGTGCCAGTCAGGGATATAATGAGCAGTTCTTC. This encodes CASQGYNEQFF.